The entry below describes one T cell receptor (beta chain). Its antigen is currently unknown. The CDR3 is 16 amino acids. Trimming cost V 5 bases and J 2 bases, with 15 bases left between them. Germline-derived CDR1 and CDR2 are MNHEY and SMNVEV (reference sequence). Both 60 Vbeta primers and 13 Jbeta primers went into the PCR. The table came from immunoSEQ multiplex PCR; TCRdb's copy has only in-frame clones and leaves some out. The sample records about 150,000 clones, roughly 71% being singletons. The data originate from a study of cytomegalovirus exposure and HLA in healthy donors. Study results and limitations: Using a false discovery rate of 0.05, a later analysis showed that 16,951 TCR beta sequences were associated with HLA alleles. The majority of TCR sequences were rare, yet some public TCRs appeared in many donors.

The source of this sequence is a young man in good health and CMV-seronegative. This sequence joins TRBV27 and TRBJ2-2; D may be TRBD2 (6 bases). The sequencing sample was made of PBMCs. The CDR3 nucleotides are TGTGCCAGCAGTACAGACGGGACTCATAACACCGGGGAGCTGTTTTTT. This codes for CASSTDGTHNTGELFF.